This TCR beta chain stems from a study of cytomegalovirus exposure and HLA in healthy donors. The CDR3 contains 16 residues. V was pared by 4 bases and J by 3 bases, with 9 bases of the junction left unmatched. The germline gives CDR1 SGHRS, CDR2 YFSETQ. Study-wide points: In a later analysis, DRB1 alleles had the most associated TCRs; HLA-C alleles the fewest.

PCR was performed using 60 Vbeta and 13 Jbeta primers. Clones were read by immunoSEQ multiplex PCR, and TCRdb kept only the in-frame ones, dropping some. Of about 260,000 clones listed, about 83% are singletons. About this clone: Its matching antigen is unknown.

This clonotype was sampled from a woman aged 40 to 50 in good health and CMV-seropositive. The sequencing sample was made of PBMCs. The chain links TRBV5-1 to TRBJ2-7; TRBD1 agrees at 11 bases. The CDR3 nucleotides are TGCGCCAGCAGCCCCCGGGGAGGGACAGGGGGCTACGAGCAGTACTTC. This encodes CASSPRGGTGGYEQYF. The whole variable domain, remainder taken from reference TRBV5-1 and TRBJ2-7, is KAGVTQTPRYLIKTRGQQVTLSCSPISGHRSVSWYQQTPGQGLQFLFEYFSETQRNKGNFPGRFSGRQFSNSRSEMNVSTLELGDSALYLCASSPRGGTGGYEQYFGPGTRLTVT.